What follows are 28 T cell receptor beta chains derived from one specimen sequenced in a study of identical twins. A single record per CDR3 protein comes from TCRdb applying MiXCR to the 5' RACE reads. The repertoire includes 1,800,000 or so distinct CDR3 sequences, roughly a third of them detected once, and roughly 0.3% sits in the top ten. Sequenced material: cord blood. These receptors all come from a newborn girl in good health.

This clonotype turned up a few times. The chain employs TRBV10-3 and TRBJ2-1; D tentatively reads TRBD1 or TRBD2 (6 bases each). Per germline, CDR1 ENHRY and CDR2 SYGVKD. The germline V and J ends were trimmed by 0 bases and 9 bases, with 24 bases remaining between them. This CDR3 has 18 amino acids. The chain's CDR3 is CAISESRRGATSSTEQFF. CDR3 in DNA: TGTGCCATCAGTGAGTCGAGGAGGGGGGCCACCTCGTCAACTGAGCAGTTCTTC.

CDR3 sequence (DNA): TGTGCCAGCAGCCCCAGAGGCTTCACCGGGGAGCTGTTTTTT. Translating gives CASSPRGFTGELFF. The chain joins TRBV11-2 to TRBJ2-2; D is uncertain. The ends were cut back, 5 bases at V and 4 bases at J, with 11 bases in the middle. The CDR3 extends over 14 amino acids. Germline V CDR1 and CDR2: SGHAT, FQNNGV.

V is TRBV28 and J is TRBJ1-2; 7 bases match TRBD1. Germline V gives CDR1 MDHEN, CDR2 SYDVKM. This CDR3 contains 13 residues. With V trimmed by 10 bases and J by 2 bases, 7 bases remained unmatched. CDR3 region: CATFLTGNYGYTF. The DNA of the CDR3 is TGTGCCACCTTCCTGACAGGGAACTATGGCTACACCTTC.

In this sample, this clonotype turned up a few times. This chain links TRBV20-1 with TRBJ2-7, with 9 bases identical to TRBD1. This CDR3 comprises 13 residues. The junction had 5 bases not matched to a gene; V was cut back by 5 bases and J by 3 bases. Germline CDR1 reads DFQATT; CDR2 reads SNEGSKA (reference sequence). Here the CDR3 DNA reads TGCAGTGCTTACAGGGGGCTCGACTACGAGCAGTACTTC. This codes for CSAYRGLDYEQYF.

The V call is TRBV23-1, the J call TRBJ2-1; tentatively, D is TRBD2 (6 bases). TRBV23-1 is classed as an ORF, of uncertain function. The V gene lost 6 bases and the J gene lost 4 bases, with 16 bases spanning the gap. This CDR3 has 15 amino acids. CDR3: CASRSSALDYNEQFF. CDR3 in DNA: TGCGCCAGCAGGTCTAGCGCCCTCGATTACAATGAGCAGTTCTTC.

The chain combines TRBV11-1 with TRBJ2-1, with D perhaps TRBD2 (5 bases). The J call may be wrong; the DNA end is better matched by TRBJ2-7. Germline lookup yields CDR1 SGHAT and CDR2 FQDESV (reference sequence). CDR3 length: 16 residues. CDR3 region: CASSFLRGLSYNEQYF. The CDR3 DNA reads as TGTGCCAGCAGCTTCTTACGCGGGCTCTCCTACAATGAGCAGTACTTC.

This clonotype was detected only a few times. The rearrangement links TRBV10-3 to TRBJ1-1, with D perhaps TRBD1 (6 bases). Trimming shortened V by 7 bases and J by 0 bases, and 9 bases separated the two germline ends. Germline-derived CDR1 and CDR2 are ENHRY and SYGVKD. CDR3 length equals 13 residues. CDR3 loop: CAIKGGLNTEAFF. CDR3 coding DNA: TGTGCCATCAAGGGGGGCCTGAACACTGAAGCTTTCTTT.

This rearrangement joins TRBV24-1 to TRBJ2-4; 7 positions match TRBD2. V was pared by 4 bases and J by 13 bases, with 21 bases of the junction left unmatched. The CDR3 has 17 residues. Per the germline V gene, CDR1 is KGHDR and CDR2 is SFDVKD. The CDR3 nucleotides are TGTGCCACCAGTGACCCGGGAGCGGGGTTCTCCTACAATGAGCAGTACTTC. As protein: CATSDPGAGFSYNEQYF.

This clonotype was recorded a few times. J is TRBJ1-4 and V is TRBV4-2; 8 bases fit TRBD1. From germline, CDR1 is LGHNA and CDR2 YNFKEQ. CDR3 size: 14 residues. J lost 4 bases, V lost 4 bases, and 2 bases had no gene match. The CDR3 nucleotides are TGTGCCAGCAGCCGGGGACAGGATAATGAAAAACTGTTTTTT. It codes for CASSRGQDNEKLFF.

The table lists this clonotype with a few counts. The chain couples TRBV25-1 to TRBJ1-2, with D possibly TRBD1 on 6 matching bases. CDR1 MGHDK and CDR2 SYGVNS come from the germline V gene. Deletions cut 6 bases from V and 7 bases from J, with 15 bases between. The CDR3 has 13 residues. DNA for the CDR3: TGTGCCAGCAGCCAGGGGTTGGTACGTGGCTACACCTTC. Amino acids: CASSQGLVRGYTF.

The chain couples TRBV20-1 to TRBJ1-2; D unresolved. The germline gives CDR1 DFQATT, CDR2 SNEGSKA (reference sequence). CDR3 length: 13 residues. V was cut by 6 bases and J by 0 bases, with 11 bases left in between. CDR3 loop: CSATSATNYGYTF. The CDR3 DNA is TGCAGTGCGACTTCTGCAACTAACTATGGCTACACCTTC.

V is TRBV6-1 and J is TRBJ1-5; D is possibly TRBD1 (5 bases). Germline V gene lookup returns CDR1 MNHNS and CDR2 SASEGT. The CDR3 has 15 residues. The ends were cut back, 1 base at V and 6 bases at J, with 13 bases in the middle. CDR3 nucleotides: TGTGCCAGCAGTGAAGGAGGGGCAGCAGGTCAGCCCCAGCATTTT. It yields the protein CASSEGGAAGQPQHF.

This clonotype was counted between two and nine times. The CDR3 sequence: CSARIGSSNQPQHF. CDR3 nucleotides: TGCAGTGCTAGAATCGGGAGTAGCAATCAGCCCCAGCATTTT. This chain joins TRBV20-1 and TRBJ1-5; D not certain. This CDR3 is built from 14 residues. V was cut by 2 bases and J by 0 bases, with 8 bases left in between. CDR1 DFQATT and CDR2 SNEGSKA come from the germline V gene (reference sequence).

In this sample, this clonotype turned up many times. This chain joins TRBV4-2 and TRBJ2-7, with D unclear. The germline gives CDR1 LGHNA, CDR2 YNFKEQ. Trimming pared 0 bases from V and 0 bases from J, leaving 12 bases between. The CDR3 is 16 amino acids. CDR3 in DNA: TGTGCCAGCAGCCAAGATTTGGGCCTCGCCTCCTACGAGCAGTACTTC. Translated: CASSQDLGLASYEQYF.

This clonotype was seen more than once but under ten times. V usage is TRBV20-1 and J usage is TRBJ2-3; D might be TRBD2 (5 bases). In germline, CDR1 is DFQATT, CDR2 SNEGSKA (reference sequence). CDR3 length: 14 residues. Trimming cost V 6 bases and J 6 bases, with 19 bases left between them. The CDR3 nucleotides are TGCAGTGCCCGAAGAGCGGCGCCGGATGATACGCAGTATTTT. This encodes CSARRAAPDDTQYF.

This chain joins TRBV4-1 and TRBJ1-5; the D gene is possibly TRBD1 (5 bases). Trimming removed 1 base at V and 6 bases at J, with 10 bases between. CDR3 length: 14 amino acids. The V gene's germline CDR1 is MGHRA and CDR2 YSYEKL. CDR3 in DNA: TGCGCCAGCAGCCAAGCGGGGGAACGTCAGCCCCAGCATTTT. It specifies CASSQAGERQPQHF.

This clonotype was picked up a small number of times. The chain links TRBV7-9 to TRBJ2-1; unclear D gene. Germline V lookup: CDR1 SEHNR, CDR2 FQNEAQ (reference sequence). The ends were cut back, 3 bases at V and 4 bases at J, with 7 bases in the middle. CDR3 length: 13 residues. CDR3 sequence reads: CASSFARYNEQFF. The DNA of the CDR3 is TGTGCCAGCAGCTTCGCCAGGTACAATGAGCAGTTCTTC.

The rearrangement links TRBV4-1 to TRBJ2-5; a possible D gene is TRBD1 (6 bases). V was clipped by 3 bases and J by 3 bases, with 14 bases between them. CDR3 length: 15 amino acids. CDR1 MGHRA and CDR2 YSYEKL come from the germline V gene. CDR3 region: CASSHAAKGEETQYF. CDR3 nucleotide sequence: TGCGCCAGCAGCCACGCAGCAAAGGGGGAAGAGACCCAGTACTTC.

V is TRBV29-1 and J is TRBJ2-2; D possibly corresponds to TRBD1 (6 bases). Germline V lookup: CDR1 SQVTM, CDR2 ANQGSEA. The CDR3 sequence is 13 residues long. Trimming cost V 4 bases and J 1 base, with 7 bases left between them. The CDR3 here is CSVGTVNTGELFF. CDR3 sequence (DNA): TGCAGCGTTGGGACAGTGAACACCGGGGAGCTGTTTTTT.

This clonotype has a handful of counts. This chain uses TRBV20-1 with TRBJ1-4; TRBD1 matches at 10 bases. This CDR3 spans 15 amino acids. Looked up from germline, CDR1 is DFQATT and CDR2 is SNEGSKA (reference sequence). Losses at the gene ends were 6 bases for V and 2 bases for J; bases not matched to a gene: 6. As DNA, the CDR3 is TGCAGTGCCACGACAGGGGGCGCGACTAATGAAAAACTGTTTTTT. Its translation: CSATTGGATNEKLFF.

The V call is TRBV12-3 or TRBV12-4, the J call TRBJ2-3, with TRBD2 matching over 9 bases. J lost 9 bases, V lost 3 bases, and 4 bases had no gene match. The CDR3 loop spans 13 amino acids. The CDR3 protein is CASSFSSGGTQYF. CDR3 in DNA: TGTGCCAGCAGTTTCAGTAGCGGGGGCACGCAGTATTTT.

The chain recombines TRBV4-2 with TRBJ1-1; tentatively, D is TRBD1 (6 bases). CDR1 LGHNA and CDR2 YNFKEQ come from the germline V gene. With 1 base removed from V and 8 bases from J, the gap between germline ends came to 11 bases. The CDR3 covers 13 residues. CDR3 in amino acids: CASSQAQGTEAFF. The CDR3 nucleotides are TGTGCCAGCAGCCAAGCCCAGGGGACCGAAGCTTTCTTT.

The V gene is TRBV20-1, the J gene TRBJ2-7, with 8 bases that match TRBD1. The CDR3 sequence is 11 residues long. V was clipped by 6 bases and J by 7 bases; unmatched bases: 5. The germline CDR1 and CDR2 sequences are DFQATT and SNEGSKA (reference sequence). The CDR3 bases are TGCAGTGCCCAGGGGGCCAATGAGCAGTACTTC. Protein sequence: CSAQGANEQYF.

The genes are TRBV7-9 and TRBJ1-5; 8 positions agree with TRBD1. Trimming removed 3 bases from V and 5 bases from J; junction bases left unmatched: 9. The CDR3 runs 16 residues. Germline V CDR1 and CDR2: SEHNR, FQNEAQ (reference sequence). The CDR3, as DNA: TGTGCCAGCAGCTTCCTCGCCAGGGGGCGCGATCAGCCCCAGCATTTT. Translation: CASSFLARGRDQPQHF.

This clonotype has a handful of counts. In DNA, the CDR3 is TGCGCCAGCAGCTTATCACTTATGAGTGAAGCTTTCTTT. Encoded protein: CASSLSLMSEAFF. V is TRBV5-1 and J is TRBJ1-1; no definite D call. Trimming removed 2 bases at V and 7 bases at J, with 12 bases between. CDR3 length: 13 amino acids. Germline values: CDR1 SGHRS, CDR2 YFSETQ.

The chain is built from TRBV27 and TRBJ2-5; a possible D gene is TRBD1 (5 bases). V lost 5 bases and J lost 0, with 10 bases in between. From germline, CDR1 is MNHEY and CDR2 SMNVEV (reference sequence). There are 14 residues in the CDR3. The CDR3 loop reads CASSNRLYQETQYF. As DNA, the CDR3 is TGTGCCAGCAGTAACAGGTTGTACCAAGAGACCCAGTACTTC.

V gene TRBV5-1 combines with J gene TRBJ1-4, with 9 bases identical to TRBD1. Germline loops: CDR1 SGHRS, CDR2 YFSETQ. This CDR3 spans 15 amino acids. Unmatched junction bases numbered 6, after V lost 4 bases and J lost 5 bases. CDR3 protein: CASSGRGQGNEKLFF. The CDR3 coding sequence is TGCGCCAGCAGCGGCCGGGGACAGGGAAATGAAAAACTGTTTTTT.

The gene calls are TRBV15 and TRBJ2-1, with D possibly matching TRBD2 (6 bases). The germline V and J ends were trimmed by 3 bases and 2 bases, with 14 bases remaining between them. In germline, CDR1 is LNHNV, CDR2 YYDKDF (reference sequence). The CDR3 is 16 residues long. This CDR3 reads CATSSPRDFAYNEQFF. In nucleotides, the CDR3 is TGTGCCACCAGCAGCCCTAGGGACTTTGCCTACAATGAGCAGTTCTTC.